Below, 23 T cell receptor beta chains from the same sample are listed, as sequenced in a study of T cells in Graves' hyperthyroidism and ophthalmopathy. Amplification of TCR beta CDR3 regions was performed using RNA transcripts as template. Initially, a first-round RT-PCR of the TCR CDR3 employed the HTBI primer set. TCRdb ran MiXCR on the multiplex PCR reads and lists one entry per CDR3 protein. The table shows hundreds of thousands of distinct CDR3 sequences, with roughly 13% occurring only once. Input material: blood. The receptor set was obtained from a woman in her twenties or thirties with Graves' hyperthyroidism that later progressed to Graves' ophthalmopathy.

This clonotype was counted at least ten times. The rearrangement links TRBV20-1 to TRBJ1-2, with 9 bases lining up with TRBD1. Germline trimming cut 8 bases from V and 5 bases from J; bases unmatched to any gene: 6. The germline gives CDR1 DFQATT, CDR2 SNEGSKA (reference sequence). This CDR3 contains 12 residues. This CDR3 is CSNTGGNYGYTF. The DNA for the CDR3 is TGCAGTAACACAGGGGGCAATTATGGCTACACCTTC.

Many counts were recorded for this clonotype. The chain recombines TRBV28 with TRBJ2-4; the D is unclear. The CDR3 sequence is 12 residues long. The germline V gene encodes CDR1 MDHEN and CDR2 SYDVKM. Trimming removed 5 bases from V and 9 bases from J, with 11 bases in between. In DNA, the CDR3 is TGTGCCAGCAGTCCCCAACCACCCATTCAGTACTTC. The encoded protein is CASSPQPPIQYF.

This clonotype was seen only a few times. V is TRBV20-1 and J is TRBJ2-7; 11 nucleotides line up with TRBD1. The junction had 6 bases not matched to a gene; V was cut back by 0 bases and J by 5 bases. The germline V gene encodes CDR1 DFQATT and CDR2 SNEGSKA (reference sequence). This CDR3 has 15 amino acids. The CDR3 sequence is CSARDPGQGGHEQYF. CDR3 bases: TGCAGTGCTAGAGATCCGGGACAGGGGGGTCACGAGCAGTACTTC.

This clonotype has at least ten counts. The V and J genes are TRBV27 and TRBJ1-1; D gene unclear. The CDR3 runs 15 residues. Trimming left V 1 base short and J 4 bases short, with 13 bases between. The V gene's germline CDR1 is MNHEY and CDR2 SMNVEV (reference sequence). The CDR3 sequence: CASSLFTAFGTEAFF. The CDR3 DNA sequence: TGTGCCAGCAGTTTATTTACAGCCTTCGGCACTGAAGCTTTCTTT.

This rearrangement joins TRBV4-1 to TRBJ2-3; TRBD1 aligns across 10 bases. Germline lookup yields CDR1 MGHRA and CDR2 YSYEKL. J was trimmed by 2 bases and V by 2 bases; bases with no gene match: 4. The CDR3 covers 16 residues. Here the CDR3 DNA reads TGCGCCAGCAGCCAATCGGGGACAGGGGCCACAGATACGCAGTATTTT. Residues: CASSQSGTGATDTQYF.

CDR3 bases: TGTGCCAGCAGGCCCGGGGGGGCTGAAGCTTTCTTT. Protein sequence: CASRPGGAEAFF. The chain is built from TRBV12-3 or TRBV12-4 and TRBJ1-1; tentatively, D is TRBD1 (5 bases). Trimming removed 6 bases from V and 6 bases from J, with 11 bases in between. The CDR3 sequence is 12 residues long.

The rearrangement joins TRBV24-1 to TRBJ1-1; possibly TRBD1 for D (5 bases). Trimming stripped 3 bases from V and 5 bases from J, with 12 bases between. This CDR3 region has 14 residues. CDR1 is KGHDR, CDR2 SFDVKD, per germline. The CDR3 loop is CATSDRPPGTEAFF. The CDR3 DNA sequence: TGTGCCACCAGTGATCGACCGCCAGGGACTGAAGCTTTCTTT.

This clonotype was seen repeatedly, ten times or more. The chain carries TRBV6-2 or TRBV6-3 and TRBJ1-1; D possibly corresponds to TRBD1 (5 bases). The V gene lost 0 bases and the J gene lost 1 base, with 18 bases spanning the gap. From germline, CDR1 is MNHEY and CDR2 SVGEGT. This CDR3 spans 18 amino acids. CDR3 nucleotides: TGTGCCAGCAGTTACTCGATCGGCCTCGGGACGCCGAACACTGAAGCTTTCTTT. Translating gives CASSYSIGLGTPNTEAFF.

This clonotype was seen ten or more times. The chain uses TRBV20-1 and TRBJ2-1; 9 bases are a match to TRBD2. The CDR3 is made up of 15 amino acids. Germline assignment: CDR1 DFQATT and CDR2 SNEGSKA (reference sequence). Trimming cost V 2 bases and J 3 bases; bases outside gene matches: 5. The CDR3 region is CSARRLAGNYNEQFF. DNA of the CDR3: TGCAGTGCTAGACGTCTAGCGGGAAACTACAATGAGCAGTTCTTC.

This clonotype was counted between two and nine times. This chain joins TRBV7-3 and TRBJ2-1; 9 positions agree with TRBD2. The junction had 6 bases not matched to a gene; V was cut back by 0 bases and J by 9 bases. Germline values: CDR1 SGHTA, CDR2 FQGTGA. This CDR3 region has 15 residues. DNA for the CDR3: TGTGCCAGCAGCTTAACAGGACTAGCGTTCGGTGAGCAGTTCTTC. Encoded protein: CASSLTGLAFGEQFF. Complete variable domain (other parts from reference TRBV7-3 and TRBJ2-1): GAGVSQTPSNKVTEKGKYVELRCDPISGHTALYWYRQSLGQGPEFLIYFQGTGAADDSGLPNDRFFAVRPEGSVSTLKIQRTERGDSAVYLCASSLTGLAFGEQFFGPGTRLTVL.

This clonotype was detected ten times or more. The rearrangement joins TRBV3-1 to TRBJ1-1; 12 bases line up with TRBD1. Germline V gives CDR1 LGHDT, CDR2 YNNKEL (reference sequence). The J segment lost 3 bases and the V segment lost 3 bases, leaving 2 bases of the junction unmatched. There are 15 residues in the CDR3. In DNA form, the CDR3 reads TGTGCCAGCAGCCAGGGACAGGGGGCCGACACTGAAGCTTTCTTT. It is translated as CASSQGQGADTEAFF.

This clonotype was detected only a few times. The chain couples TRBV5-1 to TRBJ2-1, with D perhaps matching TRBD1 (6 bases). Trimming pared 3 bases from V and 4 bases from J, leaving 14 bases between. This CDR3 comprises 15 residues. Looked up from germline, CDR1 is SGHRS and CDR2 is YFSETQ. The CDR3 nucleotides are TGCGCCAGCAGCTCCCAGGGGAATAGTTACAATGAGCAGTTCTTC. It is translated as CASSSQGNSYNEQFF.

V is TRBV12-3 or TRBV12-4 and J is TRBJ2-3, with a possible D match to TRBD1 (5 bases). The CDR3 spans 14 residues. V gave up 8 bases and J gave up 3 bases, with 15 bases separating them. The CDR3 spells CASLLWSGTDTQYF. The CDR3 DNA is TGTGCCAGCCTCCTCTGGTCAGGGACAGATACGCAGTATTTT.

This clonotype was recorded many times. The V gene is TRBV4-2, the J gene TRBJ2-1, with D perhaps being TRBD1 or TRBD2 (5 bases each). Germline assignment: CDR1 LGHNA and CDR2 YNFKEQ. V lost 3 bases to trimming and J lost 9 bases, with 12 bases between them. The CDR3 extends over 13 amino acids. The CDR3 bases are TGTGCCAGCAGCCAGGGGGTAGTCGCTGAGCAGTTCTTC. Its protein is CASSQGVVAEQFF.

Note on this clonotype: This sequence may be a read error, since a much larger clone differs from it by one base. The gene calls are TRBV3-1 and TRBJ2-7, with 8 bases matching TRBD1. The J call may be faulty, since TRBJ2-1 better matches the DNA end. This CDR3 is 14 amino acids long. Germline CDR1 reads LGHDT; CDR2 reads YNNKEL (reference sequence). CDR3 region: CASSQGDRGFEQFF. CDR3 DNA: TGTGCCAGCAGCCAAGGCGACAGGGGATTCGAGCAGTTCTTC.

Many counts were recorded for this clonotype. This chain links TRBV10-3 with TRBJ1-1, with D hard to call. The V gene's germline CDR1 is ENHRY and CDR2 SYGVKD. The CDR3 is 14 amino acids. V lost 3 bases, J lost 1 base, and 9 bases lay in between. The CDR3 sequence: CAISDSPWNTEAFF. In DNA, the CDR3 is TGTGCCATCAGTGACTCACCCTGGAACACTGAAGCTTTCTTT.

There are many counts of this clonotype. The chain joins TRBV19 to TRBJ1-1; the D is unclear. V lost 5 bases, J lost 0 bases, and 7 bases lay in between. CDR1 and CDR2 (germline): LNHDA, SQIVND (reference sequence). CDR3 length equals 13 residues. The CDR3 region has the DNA TGTGCCAGTAGTGGTCGCCTGAACACTGAAGCTTTCTTT. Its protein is CASSGRLNTEAFF.

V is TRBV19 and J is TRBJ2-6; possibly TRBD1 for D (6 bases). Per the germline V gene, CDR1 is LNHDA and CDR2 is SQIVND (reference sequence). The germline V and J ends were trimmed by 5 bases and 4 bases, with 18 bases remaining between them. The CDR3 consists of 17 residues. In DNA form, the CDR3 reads TGTGCCAGTAGTCCCCGACAGGCTCCCCTCGGGGCCAACGTCCTGACTTTC. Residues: CASSPRQAPLGANVLTF. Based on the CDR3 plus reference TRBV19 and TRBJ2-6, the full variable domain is DGGITQSPKYLFRKEGQNVTLSCEQNLNHDAMYWYRQDPGQGLRLIYYSQIVNDFQKGDIAEGYSVSREKKESFPLTVTSAQKNPTAFYLCASSPRQAPLGANVLTFGAGSRLTVL.

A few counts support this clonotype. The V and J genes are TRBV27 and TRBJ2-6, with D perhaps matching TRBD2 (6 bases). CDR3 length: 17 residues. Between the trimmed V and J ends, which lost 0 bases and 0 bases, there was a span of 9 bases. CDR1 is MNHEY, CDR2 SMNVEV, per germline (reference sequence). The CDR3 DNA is TGTGCCAGCAGTTTATCGGCGGGGTACTCTGGGGCCAACGTCCTGACTTTC. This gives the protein CASSLSAGYSGANVLTF.

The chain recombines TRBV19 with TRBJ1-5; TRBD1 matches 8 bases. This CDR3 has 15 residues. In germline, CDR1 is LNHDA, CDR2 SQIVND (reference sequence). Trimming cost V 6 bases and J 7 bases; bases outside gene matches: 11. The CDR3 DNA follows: TGTGCCAGTAGCTGGGGAGCAGGGGGCGGGCAGCCCCAGCATTTT. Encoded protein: CASSWGAGGGQPQHF.

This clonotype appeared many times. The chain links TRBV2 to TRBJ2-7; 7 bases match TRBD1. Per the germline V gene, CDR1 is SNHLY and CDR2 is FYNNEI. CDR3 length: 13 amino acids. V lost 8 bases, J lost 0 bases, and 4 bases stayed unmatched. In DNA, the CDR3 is TGTGCCAGCTCCGACAGGGTCTCCTACGAGCAGTACTTC. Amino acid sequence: CASSDRVSYEQYF.

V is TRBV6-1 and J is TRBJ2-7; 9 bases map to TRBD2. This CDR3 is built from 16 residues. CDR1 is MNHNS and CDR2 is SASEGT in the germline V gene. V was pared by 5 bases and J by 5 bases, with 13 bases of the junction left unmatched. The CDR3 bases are TGTGCCAGCAGTCGACTAGCGGAAGGGCCGGGCCACGAGCAGTACTTC. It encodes CASSRLAEGPGHEQYF.

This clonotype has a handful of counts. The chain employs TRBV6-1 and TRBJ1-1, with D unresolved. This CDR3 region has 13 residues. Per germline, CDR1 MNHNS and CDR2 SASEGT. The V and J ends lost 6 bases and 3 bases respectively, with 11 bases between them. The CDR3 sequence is CASRISPDTEAFF. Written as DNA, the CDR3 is TGTGCCAGCAGAATTAGCCCTGACACTGAAGCTTTCTTT.